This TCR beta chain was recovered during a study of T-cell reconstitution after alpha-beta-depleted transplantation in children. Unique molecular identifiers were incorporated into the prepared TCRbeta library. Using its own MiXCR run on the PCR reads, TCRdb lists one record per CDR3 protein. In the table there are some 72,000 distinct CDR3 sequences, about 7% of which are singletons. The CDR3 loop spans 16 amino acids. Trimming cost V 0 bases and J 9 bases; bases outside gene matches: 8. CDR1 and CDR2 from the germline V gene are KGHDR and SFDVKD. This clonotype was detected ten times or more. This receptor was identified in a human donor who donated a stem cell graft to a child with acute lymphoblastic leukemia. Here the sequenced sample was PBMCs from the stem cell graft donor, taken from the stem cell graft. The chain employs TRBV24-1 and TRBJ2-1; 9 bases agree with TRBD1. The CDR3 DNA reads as TGTGCCACCAGTGATTTGCACTTGACAGGGGGAGGTGAGCAGTTCTTC. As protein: CATSDLHLTGGGEQFF.